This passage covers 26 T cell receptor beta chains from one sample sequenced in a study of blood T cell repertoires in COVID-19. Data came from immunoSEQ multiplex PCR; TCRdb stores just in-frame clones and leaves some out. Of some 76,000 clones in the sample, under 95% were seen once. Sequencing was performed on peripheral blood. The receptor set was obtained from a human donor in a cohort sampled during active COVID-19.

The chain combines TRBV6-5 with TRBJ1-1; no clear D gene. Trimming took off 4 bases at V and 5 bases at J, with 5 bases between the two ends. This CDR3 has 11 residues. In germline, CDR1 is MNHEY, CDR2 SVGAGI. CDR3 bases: TGTGCCAGCAGTTCGGAGACTGAAGCTTTCTTT. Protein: CASSSETEAFF.

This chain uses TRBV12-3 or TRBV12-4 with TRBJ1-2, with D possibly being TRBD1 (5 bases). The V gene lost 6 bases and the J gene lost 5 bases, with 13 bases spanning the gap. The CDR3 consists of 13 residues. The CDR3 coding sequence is TGTGCCAGCAGATGGGGCGCCGGGTATGGCTACACCTTC. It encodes CASRWGAGYGYTF.

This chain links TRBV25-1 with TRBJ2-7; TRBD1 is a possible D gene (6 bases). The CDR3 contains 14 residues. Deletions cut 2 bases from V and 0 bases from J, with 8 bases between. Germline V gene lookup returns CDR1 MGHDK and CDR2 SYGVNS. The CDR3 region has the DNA TGTGCCAGCAGTGAAGTAGGGGGCTCCTACGAGCAGTACTTC. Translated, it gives CASSEVGGSYEQYF.

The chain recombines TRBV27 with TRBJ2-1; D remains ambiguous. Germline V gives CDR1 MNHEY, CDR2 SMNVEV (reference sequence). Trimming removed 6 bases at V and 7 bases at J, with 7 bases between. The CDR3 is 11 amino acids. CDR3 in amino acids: CASSPPNEQFF. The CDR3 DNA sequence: TGTGCCAGCAGCCCCCCGAATGAGCAGTTCTTC.

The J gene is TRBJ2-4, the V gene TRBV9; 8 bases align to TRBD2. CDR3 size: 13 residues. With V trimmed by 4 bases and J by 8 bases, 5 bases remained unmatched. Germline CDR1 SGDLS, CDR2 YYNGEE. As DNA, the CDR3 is TGTGCCAGCAGCACGGGACTAGTAGACATTCAGTACTTC. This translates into CASSTGLVDIQYF.

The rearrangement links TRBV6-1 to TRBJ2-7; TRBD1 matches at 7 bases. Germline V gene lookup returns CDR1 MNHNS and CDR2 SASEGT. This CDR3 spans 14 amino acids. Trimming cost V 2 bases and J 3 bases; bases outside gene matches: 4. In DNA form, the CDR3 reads TGTGCCAGCAGTGAATTAGGACAGGACTACGAGCAGTACTTC. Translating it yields CASSELGQDYEQYF.

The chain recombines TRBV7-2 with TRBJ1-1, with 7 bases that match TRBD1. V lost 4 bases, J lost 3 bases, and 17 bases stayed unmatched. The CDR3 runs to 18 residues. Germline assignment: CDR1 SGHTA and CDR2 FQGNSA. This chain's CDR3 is CASSSSGQVKGRYTEAFF. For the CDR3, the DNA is TGTGCCAGCAGCTCTTCCGGACAGGTAAAGGGGAGGTACACTGAAGCTTTCTTT. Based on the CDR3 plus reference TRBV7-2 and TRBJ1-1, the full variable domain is GAGVSQSPSNKVTEKGKDVELRCDPISGHTALYWYRQSLGQGLEFLIYFQGNSAPDKSGLPSDRFSAERTGGSVSTLTIQRTQQEDSAVYLCASSSSGQVKGRYTEAFFGQGTRLTVV.

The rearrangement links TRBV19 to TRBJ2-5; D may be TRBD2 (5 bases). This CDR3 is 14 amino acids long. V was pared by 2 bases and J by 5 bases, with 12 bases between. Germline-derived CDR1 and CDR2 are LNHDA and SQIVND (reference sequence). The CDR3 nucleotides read TGTGCCAGTAGTATATACAGCGGAAGGGAGACCCAGTACTTC. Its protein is CASSIYSGRETQYF.

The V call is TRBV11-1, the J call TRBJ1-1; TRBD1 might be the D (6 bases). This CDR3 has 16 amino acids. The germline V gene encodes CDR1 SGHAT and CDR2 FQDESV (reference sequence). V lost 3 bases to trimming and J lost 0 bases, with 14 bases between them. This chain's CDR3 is CASSFSGDEMNTEAFF. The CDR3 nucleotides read TGTGCCAGCAGCTTTTCAGGGGACGAAATGAACACTGAAGCTTTCTTT.

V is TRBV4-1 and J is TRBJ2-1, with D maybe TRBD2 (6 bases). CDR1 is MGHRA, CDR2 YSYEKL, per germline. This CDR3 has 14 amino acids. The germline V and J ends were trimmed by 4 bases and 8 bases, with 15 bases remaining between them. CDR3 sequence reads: CASSPGEVMYEQFF. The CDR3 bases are TGCGCCAGCAGCCCCGGGGAGGTTATGTATGAGCAGTTCTTC.

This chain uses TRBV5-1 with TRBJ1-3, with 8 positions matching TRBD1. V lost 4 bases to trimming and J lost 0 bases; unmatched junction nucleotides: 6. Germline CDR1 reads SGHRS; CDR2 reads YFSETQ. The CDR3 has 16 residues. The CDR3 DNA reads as TGCGCCAGCAGCGAAAGGACAGGGTCCTCTGGAAACACCATATATTTT. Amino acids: CASSERTGSSGNTIYF.

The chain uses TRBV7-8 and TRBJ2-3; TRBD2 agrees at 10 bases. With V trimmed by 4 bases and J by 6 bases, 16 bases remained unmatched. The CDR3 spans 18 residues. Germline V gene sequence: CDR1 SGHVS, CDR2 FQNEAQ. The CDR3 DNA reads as TGTGCCAGCAGCTCCCCCGTCGAGAAGCGGGGGGGAATCGATACGCAGTATTTT. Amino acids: CASSSPVEKRGGIDTQYF.

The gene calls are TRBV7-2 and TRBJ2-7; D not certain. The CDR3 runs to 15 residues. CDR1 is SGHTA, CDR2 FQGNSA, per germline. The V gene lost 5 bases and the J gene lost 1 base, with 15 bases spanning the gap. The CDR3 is CASSPWAVSSYEQYF. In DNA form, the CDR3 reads TGTGCCAGCAGCCCATGGGCAGTATCTTCCTACGAGCAGTACTTC.

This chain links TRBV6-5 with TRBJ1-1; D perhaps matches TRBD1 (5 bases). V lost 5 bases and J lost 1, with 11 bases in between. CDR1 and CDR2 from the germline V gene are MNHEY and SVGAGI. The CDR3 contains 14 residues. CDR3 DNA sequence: TGTGCCAGCAGTATACAGGTAGGGAACACTGAAGCTTTCTTT. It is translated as CASSIQVGNTEAFF.

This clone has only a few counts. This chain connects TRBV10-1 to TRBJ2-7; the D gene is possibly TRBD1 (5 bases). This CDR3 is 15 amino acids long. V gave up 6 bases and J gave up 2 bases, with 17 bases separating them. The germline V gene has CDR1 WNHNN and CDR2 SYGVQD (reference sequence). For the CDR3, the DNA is TGCGCCAGCAGGGTAGGTCGACAGAATACCTACGAGCAGTACTTC. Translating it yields CASRVGRQNTYEQYF.

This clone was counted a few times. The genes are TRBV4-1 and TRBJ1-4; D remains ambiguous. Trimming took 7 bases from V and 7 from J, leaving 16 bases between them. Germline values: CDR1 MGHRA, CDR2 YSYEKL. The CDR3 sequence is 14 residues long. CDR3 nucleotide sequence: TGCGCCAGCAACACTCAGGAGGGCGGTGAAAAACTGTTTTTT. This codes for CASNTQEGGEKLFF.

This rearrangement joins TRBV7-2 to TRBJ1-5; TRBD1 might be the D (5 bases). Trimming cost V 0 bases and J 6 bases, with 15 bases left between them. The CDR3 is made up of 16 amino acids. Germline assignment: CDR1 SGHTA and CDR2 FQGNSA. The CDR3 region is CASSLAFRANGQPQHF. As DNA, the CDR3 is TGTGCCAGCAGCTTAGCTTTCAGGGCGAACGGTCAGCCCCAGCATTTT.

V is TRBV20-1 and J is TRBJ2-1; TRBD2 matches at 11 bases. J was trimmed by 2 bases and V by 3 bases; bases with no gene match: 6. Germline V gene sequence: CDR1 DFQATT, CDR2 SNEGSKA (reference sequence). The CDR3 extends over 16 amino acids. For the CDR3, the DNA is TGCAGTGCTAGTAGCGGGGGGGCCTTAACCTACAATGAGCAGTTCTTC. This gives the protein CSASSGGALTYNEQFF.

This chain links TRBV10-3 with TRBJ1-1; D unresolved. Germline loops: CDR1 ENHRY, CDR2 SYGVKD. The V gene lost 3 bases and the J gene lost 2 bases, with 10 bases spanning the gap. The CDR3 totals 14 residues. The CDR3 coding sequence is TGTGCCATCAGTGATTGGAGTGAAAACACTGAAGCTTTCTTT. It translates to CAISDWSENTEAFF.

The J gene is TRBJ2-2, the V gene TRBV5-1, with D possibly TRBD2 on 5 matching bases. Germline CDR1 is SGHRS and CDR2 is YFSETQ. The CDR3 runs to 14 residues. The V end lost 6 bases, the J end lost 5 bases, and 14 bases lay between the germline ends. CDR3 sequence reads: CASKRLAWTGELFF. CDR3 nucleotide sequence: TGCGCCAGCAAGAGGCTAGCCTGGACCGGGGAGCTGTTTTTT.

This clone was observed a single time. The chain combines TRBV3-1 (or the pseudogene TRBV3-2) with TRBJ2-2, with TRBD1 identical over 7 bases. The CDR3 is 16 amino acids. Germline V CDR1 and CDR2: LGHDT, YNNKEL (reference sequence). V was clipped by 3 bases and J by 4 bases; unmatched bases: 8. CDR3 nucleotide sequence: TGTGCCAGCAGCCACACAACAGGGGCGGCCACCGGGGAGCTGTTTTTT. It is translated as CASSHTTGAATGELFF.

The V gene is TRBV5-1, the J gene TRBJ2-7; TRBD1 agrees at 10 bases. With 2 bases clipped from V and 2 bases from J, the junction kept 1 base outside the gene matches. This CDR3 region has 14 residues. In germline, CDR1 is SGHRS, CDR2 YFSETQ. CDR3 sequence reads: CASSFGTGAYEQYF. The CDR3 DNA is TGCGCCAGCAGCTTCGGGACAGGGGCCTACGAGCAGTACTTC.

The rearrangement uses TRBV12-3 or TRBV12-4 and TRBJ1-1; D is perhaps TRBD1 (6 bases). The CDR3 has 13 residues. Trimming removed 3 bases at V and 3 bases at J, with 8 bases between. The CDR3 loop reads CASSLPGDTEAFF. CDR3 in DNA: TGTGCCAGCAGTTTGCCAGGGGACACTGAAGCTTTCTTT.

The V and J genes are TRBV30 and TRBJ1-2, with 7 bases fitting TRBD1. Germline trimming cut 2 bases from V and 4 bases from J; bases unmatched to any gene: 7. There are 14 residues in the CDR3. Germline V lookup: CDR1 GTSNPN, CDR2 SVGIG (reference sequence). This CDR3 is CAWSLGRQGYGYTF. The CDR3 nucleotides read TGTGCCTGGAGTTTGGGGAGACAGGGCTATGGCTACACCTTC.

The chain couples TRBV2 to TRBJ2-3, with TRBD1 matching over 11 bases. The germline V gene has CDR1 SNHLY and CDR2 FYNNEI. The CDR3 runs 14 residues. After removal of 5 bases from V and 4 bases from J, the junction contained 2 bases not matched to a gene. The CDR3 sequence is CASSWTGGADTQYF. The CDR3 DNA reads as TGTGCCAGCAGTTGGACAGGGGGCGCAGATACGCAGTATTTT.

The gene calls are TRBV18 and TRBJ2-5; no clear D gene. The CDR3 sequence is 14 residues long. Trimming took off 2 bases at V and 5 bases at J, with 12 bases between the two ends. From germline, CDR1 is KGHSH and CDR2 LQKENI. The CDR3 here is CASSPGLNQETQYF. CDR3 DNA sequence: TGTGCCAGCTCACCAGGGCTCAATCAGGAGACCCAGTACTTC.